What follows are 26 T cell receptor beta chains derived from one specimen sequenced in a study of blood T cell repertoires in COVID-19. Generated by immunoSEQ multiplex PCR, the TCRdb table keeps only in-frame clones and is missing some. Here the sample spans roughly 150,000 clones, about 89% being singletons. Sequencing was done on a sample of peripheral blood. These receptors all stem from a man aged 55 to 70 with acute or convalescent COVID-19.

This rearrangement joins TRBV5-1 to TRBJ2-1; TRBD1 is a possible D gene (7 bases). CDR1 and CDR2 from the germline V gene are SGHRS and YFSETQ. CDR3 length: 18 amino acids. Between the trimmed V and J ends, which lost 3 bases and 2 bases, there was a span of 21 bases. This chain's CDR3 is CASSSGGSVRWTYNEQFF. DNA for the CDR3: TGCGCCAGCAGCTCAGGGGGGAGCGTTCGGTGGACCTACAATGAGCAGTTCTTC.

V and J are TRBV12-3 or TRBV12-4 and TRBJ2-2; D perhaps matches TRBD2 (5 bases). Trimming removed 7 bases from V and 7 bases from J, with 7 bases in between. CDR3 length: 11 amino acids. Here the CDR3 reads CASTDYGELFF. CDR3 bases: TGTGCCAGCACCGACTACGGGGAGCTGTTTTTT.

This clone came up once. This chain uses TRBV11-1 with TRBJ2-7; D is perhaps TRBD2 (7 bases). Trimming removed 8 bases at V and 3 bases at J, with 11 bases between. The CDR3 has 12 residues. Germline V gene sequence: CDR1 SGHAT, CDR2 FQDESV (reference sequence). The CDR3 loop reads CASSGGSYEQYF. CDR3 coding DNA: TGTGCCAGCTCGGGGGGCAGCTACGAGCAGTACTTC.

This chain links TRBV10-3 with TRBJ1-1; D is uncertain. The CDR3 is 12 residues long. CDR1 and CDR2 from the germline V gene are ENHRY and SYGVKD. With 9 bases removed from V and 2 bases from J, the gap between germline ends came to 10 bases. CDR3 in amino acids: CAMRTGNTEAFF. As DNA, the CDR3 is TGTGCCATGAGGACGGGAAACACTGAAGCTTTCTTT.

The chain recombines TRBV6-5 with TRBJ2-7; possible D gene TRBD2, 7 bases. The germline V gene has CDR1 MNHEY and CDR2 SVGAGI. There are 15 residues in the CDR3. Trimming stripped 5 bases from V and 5 bases from J, with 19 bases between. CDR3 amino acids: CASSSEGGGRHEQYF. The CDR3 DNA reads as TGTGCCAGCAGTAGCGAGGGGGGGGGAAGACACGAGCAGTACTTC.

The chain joins TRBV7-2 to TRBJ2-7, with D tentatively TRBD2 (6 bases). This CDR3 is built from 15 residues. Germline V gene sequence: CDR1 SGHTA, CDR2 FQGNSA. V was cut by 5 bases and J by 2 bases, with 16 bases left in between. The DNA of the CDR3 is TGTGCCAGCAGCCTAACCGGGAGTCAGGCCTACGAGCAGTACTTC. It translates to CASSLTGSQAYEQYF.

The chain links TRBV7-2 to TRBJ2-4, with TRBD2 matching 10 bases. Germline loops: CDR1 SGHTA, CDR2 FQGNSA. The CDR3 is 17 amino acids. V was pared by 1 base and J by 3 bases, with 6 bases of the junction left unmatched. The CDR3 loop is CASSLDVAGGRKNIQYF. As DNA, the CDR3 is TGTGCCAGCAGCTTAGACGTAGCGGGGGGCCGCAAAAACATTCAGTACTTC.

The V gene is TRBV7-9, the J gene TRBJ2-7; possibly TRBD2 for D (6 bases). The CDR3 covers 13 residues. With 5 bases removed from V and 1 base from J, the gap between germline ends came to 9 bases. The germline V gene has CDR1 SEHNR and CDR2 FQNEAQ (reference sequence). The CDR3, as DNA: TGTGCCAGCAGCCGAGGGAGGTCCTACGAGCAGTACTTC. Amino acids: CASSRGRSYEQYF.

The CDR3 nucleotides read TGTGCCAGCAGCCTCCAAAGAGGGTTGATGGGCTCTGGAAACACCATATATTTT. This sequence encodes CASSLQRGLMGSGNTIYF. The chain uses TRBV3-1 (or the pseudogene TRBV3-2) and TRBJ1-3; D not resolved. V shed 4 bases and J shed 0 bases, with 19 bases lying between them. The CDR3 is 18 amino acids. The germline CDR1 and CDR2 sequences are LGHDT and YNNKEL (reference sequence).

The rearrangement joins TRBV24-1 to TRBJ1-5; tentative D call: TRBD1 (5 bases). Trimming stripped 9 bases from V and 4 bases from J, with 12 bases between. Germline CDR1 and CDR2: KGHDR and SFDVKD. CDR3 length: 13 amino acids. For the CDR3, the DNA is TGTGCCACCGCGCGGGGGTTTAATCAGCCCCAGCATTTT. It yields the protein CATARGFNQPQHF.

The chain recombines TRBV18 with TRBJ1-1; perhaps TRBD1 as D (6 bases). In germline, CDR1 is KGHSH, CDR2 LQKENI. V lost 3 bases, J lost 2 bases, and 13 bases lay in between. The CDR3 runs to 15 residues. The CDR3 nucleotides read TGTGCCAGCTCACCTCCAAGGACAGTAAACACTGAAGCTTTCTTT. This encodes CASSPPRTVNTEAFF. Using reference TRBV18 and TRBJ1-1 for the parts outside the CDR3, the full variable domain is NAGVMQNPRHLVRRRGQEARLRCSPMKGHSHVYWYRQLPEEGLKFMVYLQKENIIDESGMPKERFSAEFPKEGPSILRIQQVVRGDSAAYFCASSPPRTVNTEAFFGQGTRLTVV.

The V and J genes are TRBV6-2 or TRBV6-3 and TRBJ1-1; D is perhaps TRBD1 (5 bases). Trimming took 3 bases from V and 5 from J, leaving 10 bases between them. Germline values: CDR1 MNHEY, CDR2 SVGEGT. This CDR3 has 13 amino acids. CDR3 bases: TGTGCCAGCAGTTATATCGGGGGAACTGAAGCTTTCTTT. This sequence encodes CASSYIGGTEAFF.

The V gene is TRBV12-3 or TRBV12-4, the J gene TRBJ2-1, with D unresolved. V was cut by 5 bases and J by 3 bases, with 2 bases left in between. This CDR3 is 11 amino acids long. The CDR3 here is CASSLYNEQFF. CDR3 nucleotide sequence: TGTGCCAGCAGTCTCTACAATGAGCAGTTCTTC.

The chain recombines TRBV24-1 with TRBJ1-5; no clear D. This CDR3 region has 14 residues. Germline CDR1 KGHDR, CDR2 SFDVKD. V lost 4 bases to trimming and J lost 0 bases, with 6 bases between them. The CDR3 DNA sequence: TGTGCCACCAGTGAGACACATAGCAATCAGCCCCAGCATTTT. Protein product: CATSETHSNQPQHF.

V is TRBV6-4 and J is TRBJ2-7, with D possibly matching TRBD2 (5 bases). With 5 bases removed from V and 5 bases from J, the gap between germline ends came to 10 bases. Germline V gene lookup returns CDR1 MRHNA and CDR2 SNTAGT. The CDR3 covers 12 residues. The CDR3 loop is CASSPRRDEQYF. DNA for the CDR3: TGTGCCAGCAGTCCGCGGCGGGACGAGCAGTACTTC.

The V call is TRBV9, the J call TRBJ2-1, with 8 bases aligning to TRBD1. This CDR3 contains 15 residues. Unmatched junction bases numbered 4, after V lost 0 bases and J lost 5 bases. The V gene's germline CDR1 is SGDLS and CDR2 YYNGEE. CDR3 in DNA: TGTGCCAGCAGCGTAGGACAGGGGCGCAACAATGAGCAGTTCTTC. It encodes CASSVGQGRNNEQFF.

The chain links TRBV5-4 to TRBJ1-1; 10 positions match TRBD1. The length of the CDR3 is 15 residues. CDR1 SGHNT and CDR2 YYREEE come from the germline V gene (reference sequence). With V trimmed by 4 bases and J by 2 bases, 5 bases remained unmatched. The CDR3 spells CASSIPTGGNTEAFF. In DNA form, the CDR3 reads TGTGCCAGCAGCATACCGACAGGGGGCAACACTGAAGCTTTCTTT.

V and J are TRBV2 and TRBJ1-5; D uncertain. CDR3 length: 15 residues. V lost 7 bases to trimming and J lost 0 bases, with 13 bases between them. Germline V gene data show CDR1 as SNHLY and CDR2 as FYNNEI. CDR3 coding DNA: TGTGCCAGCACTATGGGCAGATATAGCAATCAGCCCCAGCATTTT. Amino acids: CASTMGRYSNQPQHF.

The chain recombines TRBV9 with TRBJ2-2; a possible D gene is TRBD2 (6 bases). This CDR3 contains 15 residues. V lost 2 bases and J 1 base, leaving 9 bases between the germline ends. The germline V gene has CDR1 SGDLS and CDR2 YYNGEE. CDR3 protein: CASSVQGGNTGELFF. CDR3 in DNA: TGTGCCAGCAGCGTGCAGGGAGGGAACACCGGGGAGCTGTTTTTT.

The J gene is TRBJ2-7, the V gene TRBV2; the D gene is possibly TRBD1 (6 bases). V shed 6 bases and J shed 0 bases, with 12 bases lying between them. This CDR3 is 14 amino acids long. Germline V lookup: CDR1 SNHLY, CDR2 FYNNEI. CDR3 sequence reads: CASSRDITSYEQYF. CDR3 DNA sequence: TGTGCCAGCAGCCGGGACATTACCTCCTACGAGCAGTACTTC. The full variable domain, with the rest looked up from reference TRBV2 and TRBJ2-7, is EPEVTQTPSHQVTQMGQEVILRCVPISNHLYFYWYRQILGQKVEFLVSFYNNEISEKSEIFDDQFSVERPDGSNFTLKIRSTKLEDSAMYFCASSRDITSYEQYFGPGTRLTVT.

The rearrangement uses TRBV9 and TRBJ2-1, with 9 bases fitting TRBD1. The V segment lost 4 bases and the J segment 7 bases; nucleotides outside the gene matches: 6. Germline loops: CDR1 SGDLS, CDR2 YYNGEE. This CDR3 region has 14 residues. Here the CDR3 reads CASSRGTGTNEQFF. In DNA, the CDR3 is TGTGCCAGCAGCCGAGGGACAGGGACGAATGAGCAGTTCTTC.

The chain is built from TRBV12-2 and TRBJ2-7; the table assigns TRBD2, which was not confirmed against the DNA. TRBV12-2 is designated a pseudogene. This CDR3 is built from 16 residues. The CDR3 sequence: CASRPRTSGGLGEQYF. In DNA form, the CDR3 reads TGTGCAAGTCGCCCCCGGACTAGCGGGGGCCTGGGGGAGCAGTACTTC.

The chain links TRBV5-6 to TRBJ1-3; 8 bases are a match to TRBD1. From germline, CDR1 is SGHDT and CDR2 YYEEEE. V shed 4 bases, J shed 7 bases, and the junction held 7 bases outside the gene matches. The CDR3 sequence is 14 residues long. The CDR3 DNA reads as TGTGCCAGCAGCCGACAGGGGAGTTTCAACACCATATATTTT. This codes for CASSRQGSFNTIYF. The variable domain in full, with the rest retrieved from reference TRBV5-6 and TRBJ1-3, is DAGVTQSPTHLIKTRGQQVTLRCSPKSGHDTVSWYQQALGQGPQFIFQYYEEEERQRGNFPDRFSGHQFPNYSSELNVNALLLGDSALYLCASSRQGSFNTIYFGEGSWLTVV.

CDR3 nucleotides: TGTGCCAGCAGCCAGGACAGGGGGCAAGAGACCCAGTACTTC. Its translation is CASSQDRGQETQYF. The chain carries TRBV5-6 and TRBJ2-5, with TRBD1 identical over 10 bases. J lost 2 bases, V lost 4 bases, and 2 bases had no gene match. In germline, CDR1 is SGHDT, CDR2 YYEEEE. The CDR3 covers 14 residues.

The chain has TRBV4-1 and TRBJ1-1; 7 bases map to TRBD1. CDR1 is MGHRA, CDR2 YSYEKL, per germline. CDR3 length: 19 residues. V shed 4 bases and J 1 base; nucleotides not matched to a gene: 18. The CDR3 region has the DNA TGCGCCAGCAGCCTCCACCGGGTTCCGGAGGGACAGCAGAACACTGAAGCTTTCTTT. It specifies CASSLHRVPEGQQNTEAFF.

V and J are TRBV7-2 and TRBJ2-7; maybe TRBD1 (6 bases). Germline loops: CDR1 SGHTA, CDR2 FQGNSA. This CDR3 region has 16 residues. Between the trimmed V and J ends, which lost 4 bases and 0 bases, there was a span of 16 bases. In DNA, the CDR3 is TGTGCCAGCAGCTCTATGTCTGGGGGCCGCTCCTACGAGCAGTACTTC. It codes for CASSSMSGGRSYEQYF. The full variable domain, rest sourced from reference TRBV7-2 and TRBJ2-7, is GAGVSQSPSNKVTEKGKDVELRCDPISGHTALYWYRQSLGQGLEFLIYFQGNSAPDKSGLPSDRFSAERTGGSVSTLTIQRTQQEDSAVYLCASSSMSGGRSYEQYFGPGTRLTVT.